This T cell receptor beta chain comes out of a study of CD8 T cells in ankylosing spondylitis. In germline, CDR1 is SEHNR, CDR2 FQNEAQ (reference sequence). V dropped 3 bases and J dropped 6 bases, with 12 bases sitting between them. The CDR3 extends over 14 amino acids. The sample holds many counts of this clonotype. MiXCR, applied by TCRdb to the 5' RACE reads, yields one record per CDR3 protein. The data hold about 190,000 distinct CDR3 sequences, with 10% to 15% observed a single time. The chain employs TRBV7-9 and TRBJ1-5; D is perhaps TRBD1 (5 bases). The TCR was taken from a female donor with ankylosing spondylitis or in good health (not recorded which). Sequences were obtained from blood, either unsorted or a sorted T cell fraction (not recorded which). DNA for the CDR3: TGTGCCAGCAGCTTGAGTGGGGACTTTCAGCCCCAGCATTTT. Protein sequence: CASSLSGDFQPQHF.